Listed here are 15 T cell receptor beta chains from one sample, sequenced in a study of T cells after posttransplantation cyclophosphamide. TCRdb keeps only in-frame clones here, not all; method: immunoSEQ multiplex PCR. The sample shows under 7,500 clones, roughly 98% of them seen only once. The sequencing sample was made of naive CD8+ T cells sorted from PBMCs. These receptors were obtained from a woman aged 25 to 39 in good health and a related stem cell transplant donor.

The chain recombines TRBV5-4 with TRBJ2-7, with D possibly being TRBD1 (6 bases). The CDR3 consists of 14 residues. Trimming removed 6 bases from V and 2 bases from J, with 15 bases in between. From germline, CDR1 is SGHNT and CDR2 YYREEE (reference sequence). CDR3 nucleotides: TGTGCCAGCACCCGAGGGACACGACCCTACGAGCAGTACTTC. Residues: CASTRGTRPYEQYF. The full variable domain, completed using reference TRBV5-4 and TRBJ2-7, is ETGVTQSPTHLIKTRGQQVTLRCSSQSGHNTVSWYQQALGQGPQFIFQYYREEENGRGNFPPRFSGLQFPNYSSELNVNALELDDSALYLCASTRGTRPYEQYFGPGTRLTVT.

V usage is TRBV7-9 and J usage is TRBJ2-5; tentative D call: TRBD1 (5 bases). Looked up from germline, CDR1 is SEHNR and CDR2 is FQNEAQ (reference sequence). The germline V and J ends were trimmed by 1 base and 4 bases, with 10 bases remaining between them. The CDR3 spans 14 residues. This CDR3 is CASSLDGQRETQYF. The CDR3 coding sequence is TGTGCCAGCAGCTTAGACGGACAACGAGAGACCCAGTACTTC. Complete variable domain (other parts from reference TRBV7-9 and TRBJ2-5): DTGVSQNPRHKITKRGQNVTFRCDPISEHNRLYWYRQTLGQGPEFLTYFQNEAQLEKSRLLSDRFSAERPKGSFSTLEIQRTEQGDSAMYLCASSLDGQRETQYFGPGTRLLVL.

V and J are TRBV4-3 and TRBJ1-5; D is unclear. Per germline, CDR1 LGHNA and CDR2 YSLEER. This CDR3 has 16 amino acids. Deletions cut 0 bases from V and 4 bases from J, with 13 bases between. The CDR3, as DNA: TGCGCCAGCAGCCAAGATCTTAGTCCCCTAAATCAGCCCCAGCATTTT. Translated, it gives CASSQDLSPLNQPQHF.

The chain has TRBV11-2 and TRBJ2-1, with D possibly matching TRBD2 (5 bases). Trimming stripped 2 bases from V and 3 bases from J, with 8 bases between. Looked up from germline, CDR1 is SGHAT and CDR2 is FQNNGV. The CDR3 contains 14 residues. This chain's CDR3 is CASSLSGGYNEQFF. The CDR3 coding sequence is TGTGCCAGCAGCTTATCCGGAGGCTACAATGAGCAGTTCTTC.

This clone was found once. J is TRBJ1-2 and V is TRBV7-9; 9 bases are a match to TRBD1. V was clipped by 6 bases and J by 2 bases; unmatched bases: 7. This CDR3 is 15 amino acids long. CDR1 and CDR2 (germline): SEHNR, FQNEAQ (reference sequence). The CDR3 loop is CASSSGTGLNYGYTF. CDR3 DNA: TGTGCCAGCAGTTCTGGGACAGGGTTAAACTATGGCTACACCTTC.

V gene TRBV29-1 combines with J gene TRBJ2-1; 11 nucleotides align to TRBD2. CDR1 SQVTM and CDR2 ANQGSEA come from the germline V gene. This CDR3 has 12 residues. With 7 bases clipped from V and 9 bases from J, the junction kept 5 bases outside the gene matches. DNA for the CDR3: TGCAGCGGGCTAGCGGGGGGAATTGAGCAGTTCTTC. Amino acid sequence: CSGLAGGIEQFF.

J is TRBJ1-5 and V is TRBV6-5; the D gene is possibly TRBD1 (6 bases). V shed 10 bases and J shed 0 bases, with 13 bases lying between them. This CDR3 is built from 14 residues. Looked up from germline, CDR1 is MNHEY and CDR2 is SVGAGI. CDR3 bases: TGTGCCACCAGGGGAGGGTTTAGCAATCAGCCCCAGCATTTT. Translating it yields CATRGGFSNQPQHF.

The chain couples TRBV7-9 to TRBJ1-4; D gene uncertain. CDR1 is SEHNR and CDR2 is FQNEAQ in the germline V gene (reference sequence). V was trimmed by 8 bases and J by 6 bases, leaving 10 bases between them. This CDR3 contains 12 residues. The CDR3 nucleotides are TGTGCCAGCCGGGAGACGGATGAAAAACTGTTTTTT. It codes for CASRETDEKLFF.

The genes are TRBV27 and TRBJ2-2; TRBD1 might be the D (5 bases). The CDR3 covers 13 residues. The V end was cut by 8 bases, the J end by 3 bases, with 10 bases between. Germline loops: CDR1 MNHEY, CDR2 SMNVEV (reference sequence). The CDR3 sequence is CASGRQYTGELFF. DNA for the CDR3: TGTGCCAGCGGAAGACAGTACACCGGGGAGCTGTTTTTT.

The rearrangement uses TRBV6-5 and TRBJ1-1; unclear D gene. V gave up 8 bases and J gave up 2 bases, with 12 bases separating them. CDR1 is MNHEY, CDR2 SVGAGI, per germline. There are 13 residues in the CDR3. The CDR3 spells CASHPGLNTEAFF. DNA for the CDR3: TGTGCCAGCCATCCAGGACTTAACACTGAAGCTTTCTTT.

This clone was observed a single time. The V call is TRBV4-1, the J call TRBJ1-6; weak D call: TRBD1 (5 bases). CDR3 length: 14 amino acids. V lost 4 bases, J lost 5 bases, and 9 bases lay in between. CDR1 MGHRA and CDR2 YSYEKL come from the germline V gene. CDR3 in DNA: TGCGCCAGCAGCCGAGAAGGGGATAATTCACCCCTCCACTTT. Translated, it gives CASSREGDNSPLHF.

The chain employs TRBV7-3 and TRBJ2-6; D might be TRBD1 (6 bases). CDR1 and CDR2 (germline): SGHTA, FQGTGA. Trimming left V 6 bases short and J 1 base short, with 10 bases between. CDR3 size: 15 residues. The CDR3 DNA is TGTGCCAGCAGAGACGACAGGTCTGGGGCCAACGTCCTGACTTTC. This sequence encodes CASRDDRSGANVLTF.

The V and J genes are TRBV5-6 and TRBJ2-1; TRBD2 aligns across 9 bases. With V trimmed by 4 bases and J by 6 bases, 5 bases remained unmatched. Looked up from germline, CDR1 is SGHDT and CDR2 is YYEEEE. The CDR3 has 14 amino acids. In DNA form, the CDR3 reads TGTGCCAGCAGCCTTAGCGGGGGCCTCAATGAGCAGTTCTTC. Its translation is CASSLSGGLNEQFF.

The chain carries TRBV7-6 and TRBJ2-7; TRBD2 agrees at 10 bases. CDR3 length equals 15 residues. Germline V lookup: CDR1 SGHVS, CDR2 FNYEAQ. Germline trimming cut 2 bases from V and 5 bases from J; bases unmatched to any gene: 6. This chain's CDR3 is CASSLLSGGDHEQYF. In DNA, the CDR3 is TGTGCCAGCAGCTTATTGAGCGGGGGGGACCACGAGCAGTACTTC.

The rearrangement uses TRBV7-2 and TRBJ1-2; tentatively, D is TRBD1 (5 bases). V was cut by 8 bases and J by 1 base, with 23 bases left in between. The CDR3 spans 17 residues. Germline V gene data show CDR1 as SGHTA and CDR2 as FQGNSA. CDR3 sequence (DNA): TGTGCCAGCCCACCATGGCAGGGCCCAGGCCTTAACTATGGCTACACCTTC. Translated: CASPPWQGPGLNYGYTF.